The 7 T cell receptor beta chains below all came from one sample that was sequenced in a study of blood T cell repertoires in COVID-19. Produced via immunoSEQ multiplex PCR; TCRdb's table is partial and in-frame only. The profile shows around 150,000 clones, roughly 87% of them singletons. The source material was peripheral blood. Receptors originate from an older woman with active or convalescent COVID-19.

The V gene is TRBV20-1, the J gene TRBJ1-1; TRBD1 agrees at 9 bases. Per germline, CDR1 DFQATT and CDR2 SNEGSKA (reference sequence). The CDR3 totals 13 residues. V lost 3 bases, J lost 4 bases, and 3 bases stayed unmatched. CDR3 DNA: TGCAGTGCTAGTCCGGGACAGGGCACTGAAGCTTTCTTT. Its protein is CSASPGQGTEAFF.

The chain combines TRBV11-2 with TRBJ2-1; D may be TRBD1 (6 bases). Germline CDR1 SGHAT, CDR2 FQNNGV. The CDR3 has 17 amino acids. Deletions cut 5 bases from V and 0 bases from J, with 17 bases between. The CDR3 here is CASSARQVPSSYNEQFF. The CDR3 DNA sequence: TGTGCCAGCAGCGCTCGACAGGTACCGAGCTCCTACAATGAGCAGTTCTTC. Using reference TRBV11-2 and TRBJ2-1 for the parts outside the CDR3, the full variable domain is EAGVAQSPRYKIIEKRQSVAFWCNPISGHATLYWYQQILGQGPKLLIQFQNNGVVDDSQLPKDRFSAERLKGVDSTLKIQPAKLEDSAVYLCASSARQVPSSYNEQFFGPGTRLTVL.

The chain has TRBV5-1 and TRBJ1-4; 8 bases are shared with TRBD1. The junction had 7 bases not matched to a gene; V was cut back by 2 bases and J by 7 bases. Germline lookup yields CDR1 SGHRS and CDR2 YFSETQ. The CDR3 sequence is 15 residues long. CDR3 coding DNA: TGCGCCAGCAGCTTAGCCACAGGGGGAGGTGAAAAACTGTTTTTT. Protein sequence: CASSLATGGGEKLFF.

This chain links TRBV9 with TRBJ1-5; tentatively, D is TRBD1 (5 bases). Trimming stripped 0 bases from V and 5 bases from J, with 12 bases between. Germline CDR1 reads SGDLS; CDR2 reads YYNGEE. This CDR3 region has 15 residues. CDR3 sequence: CASSVGAGAYQPQHF. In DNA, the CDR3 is TGTGCCAGCAGCGTAGGGGCTGGGGCCTATCAGCCCCAGCATTTT.

The CDR3 coding sequence is TGTGCCACCAGCAGAGATTCGGTACAGGGCGGGACTGAAGCTTTCTTT. This sequence encodes CATSRDSVQGGTEAFF. The chain uses TRBV15 and TRBJ1-1; D might be TRBD1 (6 bases). This CDR3 is 16 amino acids long. Germline CDR1 LNHNV, CDR2 YYDKDF (reference sequence). V dropped 0 bases and J dropped 5 bases, with 16 bases sitting between them.

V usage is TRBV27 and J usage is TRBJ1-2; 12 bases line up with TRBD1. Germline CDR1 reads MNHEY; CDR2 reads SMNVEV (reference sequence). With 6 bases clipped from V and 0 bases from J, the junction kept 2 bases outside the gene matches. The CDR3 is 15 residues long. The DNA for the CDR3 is TGTGCCAGCAGGGGACAGGGGGCCTCTAACTATGGCTACACCTTC. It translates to CASRGQGASNYGYTF.

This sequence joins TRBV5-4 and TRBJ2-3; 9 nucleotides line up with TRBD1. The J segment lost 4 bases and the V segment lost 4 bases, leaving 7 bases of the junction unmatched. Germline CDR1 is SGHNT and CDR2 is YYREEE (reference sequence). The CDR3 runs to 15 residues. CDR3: CASSRGQGVADTQYF. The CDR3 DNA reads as TGTGCCAGCAGCCGGGGACAGGGCGTCGCAGATACGCAGTATTTT.